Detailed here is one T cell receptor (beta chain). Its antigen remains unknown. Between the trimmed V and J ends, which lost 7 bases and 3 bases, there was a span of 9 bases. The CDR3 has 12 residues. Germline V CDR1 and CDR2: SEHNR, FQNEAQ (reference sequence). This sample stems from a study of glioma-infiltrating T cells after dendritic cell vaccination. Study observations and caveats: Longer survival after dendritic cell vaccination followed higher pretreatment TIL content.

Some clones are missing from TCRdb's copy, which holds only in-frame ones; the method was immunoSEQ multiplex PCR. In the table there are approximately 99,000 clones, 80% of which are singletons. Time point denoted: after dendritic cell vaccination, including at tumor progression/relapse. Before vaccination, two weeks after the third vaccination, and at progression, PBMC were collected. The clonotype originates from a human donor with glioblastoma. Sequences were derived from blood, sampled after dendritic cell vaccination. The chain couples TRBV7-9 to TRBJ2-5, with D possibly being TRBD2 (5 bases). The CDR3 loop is CASTMTKETQYF. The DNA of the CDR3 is TGTGCCAGCACCATGACTAAAGAGACCCAGTACTTC.